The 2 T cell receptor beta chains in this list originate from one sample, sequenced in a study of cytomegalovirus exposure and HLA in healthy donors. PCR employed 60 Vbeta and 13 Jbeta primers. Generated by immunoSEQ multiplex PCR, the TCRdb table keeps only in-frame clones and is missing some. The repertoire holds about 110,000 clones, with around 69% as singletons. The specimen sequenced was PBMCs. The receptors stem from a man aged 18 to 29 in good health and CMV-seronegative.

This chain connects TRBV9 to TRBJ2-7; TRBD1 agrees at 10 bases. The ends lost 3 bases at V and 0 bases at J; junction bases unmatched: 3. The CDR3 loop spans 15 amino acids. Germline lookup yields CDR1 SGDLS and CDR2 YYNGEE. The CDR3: CASSGTGGNSYEQYF. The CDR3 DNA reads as TGTGCCAGCAGCGGGACAGGGGGTAACTCCTACGAGCAGTACTTC.

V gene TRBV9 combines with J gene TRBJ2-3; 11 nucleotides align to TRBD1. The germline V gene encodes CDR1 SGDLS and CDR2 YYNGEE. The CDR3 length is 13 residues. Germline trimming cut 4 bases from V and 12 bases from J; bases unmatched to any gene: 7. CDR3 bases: TGTGCCAGCAGCTCCCGGACAGGGGGCGGACAGTATTTT. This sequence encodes CASSSRTGGGQYF. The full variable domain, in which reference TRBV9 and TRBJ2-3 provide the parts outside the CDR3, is DSGVTQTPKHLITATGQRVTLRCSPRSGDLSVYWYQQSLDQGLQFLIQYYNGEERAKGNILERFSAQQFPDLHSELNLSSLELGDSALYFCASSSRTGGGQYFGPGTRLTVL.